These 25 T cell receptor beta chains share one sample of origin, sequenced in a study of cytomegalovirus exposure and HLA in healthy donors. With 60 Vbeta and 13 Jbeta primers, the PCR was carried out. TCRdb keeps only in-frame clones here, not all; method: immunoSEQ multiplex PCR. Altogether 55,000 to 85,000 clones are present, roughly 90% being singletons, with the ten largest covering 1.5% to 2%. Specimen: PBMCs. The receptors here all came from a woman aged 25 to 39 in good health and CMV-seronegative.

This rearrangement joins TRBV6-5 to TRBJ1-6; a weak D match, TRBD1 (6 bases). The CDR3 has 14 amino acids. Trimming took off 5 bases at V and 7 bases at J, with 12 bases between the two ends. The V gene's germline CDR1 is MNHEY and CDR2 SVGAGI. In DNA, the CDR3 is TGTGCCAGCAGTCGAAGGGACACCAATTCACCCCTCCACTTT. Translating gives CASSRRDTNSPLHF.

This clone was detected only once. The genes are TRBV29-1 and TRBJ2-7; D possibly corresponds to TRBD1 (5 bases). This CDR3 region has 12 residues. The germline V gene encodes CDR1 SQVTM and CDR2 ANQGSEA. V was clipped by 4 bases and J by 5 bases, with 12 bases between them. The CDR3 loop is CSVAAGSHEQYF. The CDR3 DNA is TGCAGCGTTGCGGCAGGGTCCCACGAGCAGTACTTC.

The chain combines TRBV11-2 with TRBJ1-2, with a weak D call TRBD1 (6 bases). The CDR3 is made up of 15 amino acids. Germline lookup yields CDR1 SGHAT and CDR2 FQNNGV. Deletions cut 5 bases from V and 3 bases from J, with 16 bases between. The CDR3 spells CASSAEVGGDYGYTF. CDR3 nucleotide sequence: TGTGCCAGCAGCGCAGAGGTAGGGGGGGACTATGGCTACACCTTC.

This chain uses TRBV19 with TRBJ2-2; a weak D match, TRBD1 (5 bases). CDR1 is LNHDA and CDR2 is SQIVND in the germline V gene (reference sequence). The CDR3 extends over 15 amino acids. Trimming removed 1 base from V and 0 bases from J, with 6 bases in between. In DNA, the CDR3 is TGTGCCAGTAGTATAGGGGGCGCGAACACCGGGGAGCTGTTTTTT. Its protein is CASSIGGANTGELFF.

This rearrangement joins TRBV9 to TRBJ2-4; 9 bases line up with TRBD1. The V gene end was trimmed by 3 bases and the J gene end by 4 bases; junction bases not matched to a gene: 11. The CDR3 runs to 17 residues. Germline lookup yields CDR1 SGDLS and CDR2 YYNGEE. The CDR3 spells CASSDPRTGVGKNIQYF. CDR3 nucleotide sequence: TGTGCCAGCAGCGACCCCCGGACAGGGGTAGGGAAAAACATTCAGTACTTC.

CDR3: CASSLVVAGKYEQYF. In DNA form, the CDR3 reads TGTGCCAGCAGCTTAGTGGTAGCGGGAAAATACGAGCAGTACTTC. The chain combines TRBV7-9 with TRBJ2-7; 8 bases line up with TRBD2. The V gene's germline CDR1 is SEHNR and CDR2 FQNEAQ (reference sequence). The CDR3 is 15 amino acids. The V segment lost 1 base and the J segment 4 bases; nucleotides outside the gene matches: 6.

V and J are TRBV13 and TRBJ2-7; TRBD2 matches 10 bases. The CDR3 is made up of 16 amino acids. CDR1 and CDR2 (germline): PRHDT, FYEKMQ (reference sequence). The V segment lost 2 bases and the J segment 3 bases; nucleotides outside the gene matches: 7. DNA of the CDR3: TGTGCCAGCAGCTTATTGGGTCTAGCGGGGGTCTACGAGCAGTACTTC. Its protein is CASSLLGLAGVYEQYF.

The chain is built from TRBV6-6 and TRBJ1-2; D is ambiguous. The CDR3 has 15 residues. Deletions cut 5 bases from V and 2 bases from J, with 15 bases between. Germline V gene lookup returns CDR1 MNHNY and CDR2 SVGAGI (reference sequence). The CDR3 nucleotides read TGTGCCAGCAGTGGCCCCGGGGAACCCAACTATGGCTACACCTTC. This translates into CASSGPGEPNYGYTF.

V gene TRBV7-2 combines with J gene TRBJ1-6; 7 bases are a match to TRBD1. The CDR3 extends over 15 amino acids. Germline values: CDR1 SGHTA, CDR2 FQGNSA. J lost 6 bases, V lost 5 bases, and 7 bases had no gene match. The CDR3 loop is CASSPRQGGNSPLHF. The DNA of the CDR3 is TGTGCCAGCAGCCCCCGACAGGGTGGTAATTCACCCCTCCACTTT. Based on the CDR3 plus reference TRBV7-2 and TRBJ1-6, the full variable domain is GAGVSQSPSNKVTEKGKDVELRCDPISGHTALYWYRQSLGQGLEFLIYFQGNSAPDKSGLPSDRFSAERTGGSVSTLTIQRTQQEDSAVYLCASSPRQGGNSPLHFGNGTRLTVT.

The rearrangement uses TRBV27 and TRBJ1-5, with 7 bases identical to TRBD1. V lost 6 bases to trimming and J lost 3 bases; unmatched junction nucleotides: 5. The CDR3 totals 14 residues. Germline loops: CDR1 MNHEY, CDR2 SMNVEV (reference sequence). The chain's CDR3 is CASRDRENNQPQHF. As DNA, the CDR3 is TGTGCCAGCAGAGACAGGGAAAACAATCAGCCCCAGCATTTT.

The chain is built from TRBV5-1 and TRBJ2-7; TRBD1 matches at 10 bases. V shed 4 bases, J shed 3 bases, and the junction held 10 bases outside the gene matches. In germline, CDR1 is SGHRS, CDR2 YFSETQ. The CDR3 is 16 residues long. CDR3 sequence (DNA): TGCGCCAGCAGCCAATCCTTAGACAGGGGGCGCTACGAGCAGTACTTC. It encodes CASSQSLDRGRYEQYF.

This clone was counted a few times. This rearrangement joins TRBV7-3 to TRBJ1-1, with 7 bases identical to TRBD1. This CDR3 has 13 amino acids. V shed 4 bases, J shed 4 bases, and the junction held 3 bases outside the gene matches. Germline V gene data show CDR1 as SGHTA and CDR2 as FQGTGA. The CDR3 sequence: CASSSQGGTEAFF. The CDR3 nucleotides are TGTGCCAGCAGCTCCCAGGGGGGCACTGAAGCTTTCTTT.

This rearrangement joins TRBV9 to TRBJ2-5; tentatively, D is TRBD2 (5 bases). CDR3 length equals 17 residues. Trimming took off 0 bases at V and 4 bases at J, with 19 bases between the two ends. CDR1 is SGDLS and CDR2 is YYNGEE in the germline V gene. The DNA of the CDR3 is TGTGCCAGCAGCGTAGGCCCCTCTGAGGGAAGAGGAGAGACCCAGTACTTC. Its translation: CASSVGPSEGRGETQYF.

This clone has just a few counts. The rearrangement links TRBV28 to TRBJ1-2, with TRBD1 matching over 7 bases. V lost 5 bases to trimming and J lost 4 bases; unmatched junction nucleotides: 19. This CDR3 has 18 residues. Germline CDR1 reads MDHEN; CDR2 reads SYDVKM. The CDR3 region has the DNA TGTGCCAGCAGTGAGCCGAGCCTCGTTCGGACAGGAGCCTATGGCTACACCTTC. Amino acid sequence: CASSEPSLVRTGAYGYTF.

V gene TRBV27 combines with J gene TRBJ2-7; tentative D call: TRBD1 (5 bases). The CDR3 has 16 residues. Deletions cut 2 bases from V and 4 bases from J, with 18 bases between. Germline CDR1 reads MNHEY; CDR2 reads SMNVEV (reference sequence). The CDR3, as DNA: TGTGCCAGCAGTTTAATCTTATGGGGCCGCCGATACGAGCAGTACTTC. This sequence encodes CASSLILWGRRYEQYF.

The genes are TRBV10-3 and TRBJ2-5, with 16 bases fitting TRBD2. The CDR3 extends over 15 amino acids. Germline loops: CDR1 ENHRY, CDR2 SYGVKD. Trimming took 6 bases from V and 5 from J; bases not matched to a gene: 3. CDR3: CAISGTSGRGETQYF. The CDR3 DNA reads TGTGCCATCAGCGGGACTAGCGGGAGGGGGGAGACCCAGTACTTC.

The sample holds one count of this clone. The chain has TRBV5-1 and TRBJ2-5; 7 positions match TRBD2. CDR1 is SGHRS and CDR2 is YFSETQ in the germline V gene. Germline trimming cut 2 bases from V and 5 bases from J; bases unmatched to any gene: 6. The length of the CDR3 is 14 residues. The CDR3 here is CASSFVGEGETQYF. As DNA, the CDR3 is TGCGCCAGCAGCTTTGTTGGGGAGGGGGAGACCCAGTACTTC.

This rearrangement joins TRBV18 to TRBJ2-3, with 10 bases lining up with TRBD2. Germline trimming cut 0 bases from V and 4 bases from J; bases unmatched to any gene: 4. Germline assignment: CDR1 KGHSH and CDR2 LQKENI. The CDR3 has 16 amino acids. In DNA form, the CDR3 reads TGTGCCAGCTCACCACCGTTGCTAGCGGGAGCAGATACGCAGTATTTT. Amino acids: CASSPPLLAGADTQYF.

Only one count was recorded for this clone. The chain is built from TRBV5-6 and TRBJ2-5; TRBD1 is a possible D gene (6 bases). The V gene lost 1 base and the J gene lost 3 bases, with 10 bases spanning the gap. CDR1 is SGHDT, CDR2 YYEEEE, per germline. This CDR3 comprises 14 residues. CDR3 in amino acids: CASSLSGVKETQYF. CDR3 nucleotide sequence: TGTGCCAGCAGCTTGTCAGGGGTTAAAGAGACCCAGTACTTC.

The chain has TRBV7-3 and TRBJ2-1; TRBD2 aligns across 12 bases. V gave up 4 bases and J gave up 7 bases; unmatched junction bases: 8. The CDR3 sequence is 16 residues long. From germline, CDR1 is SGHTA and CDR2 FQGTGA. CDR3 sequence: CASSSQTSGSVNEQFF. The CDR3 nucleotides are TGTGCCAGCAGCTCGCAGACTAGCGGGAGCGTTAATGAGCAGTTCTTC.

This chain uses TRBV5-1 with TRBJ2-3; D may be TRBD1 (6 bases). V lost 4 bases and J lost 3, with 9 bases in between. This CDR3 is built from 13 residues. Germline V gene lookup returns CDR1 SGHRS and CDR2 YFSETQ. CDR3 sequence: CASSATGTDTQYF. The CDR3 region has the DNA TGCGCCAGCAGCGCGACAGGAACAGATACGCAGTATTTT.

The chain is built from TRBV5-1 and TRBJ2-2; 8 nucleotides line up with TRBD2. Germline CDR1 and CDR2: SGHRS and YFSETQ. The CDR3 consists of 15 residues. Losses at the gene ends were 1 base for V and 1 base for J; bases not matched to a gene: 0. The CDR3 DNA is TGCGCCAGCAGCTTGACTAGCGGGAACACCGGGGAGCTGTTTTTT. Protein: CASSLTSGNTGELFF.

As concerns this clone: The junction shows a germline mismatch at one end, possibly a read error. This sample includes further DNA sequences coding for the same CDR3. V gene TRBV4-1 combines with J gene TRBJ2-1; the match to TRBD2 covers 10 bases. Germline V lookup: CDR1 MGHRA, CDR2 YSYEKL. This CDR3 has 15 residues. The CDR3 spells CASSQDRGLASEQFF. CDR3 DNA: TGCGCCAGCAGTCAAGATAGGGGACTAGCGTCTGAGCAGTTCTTC.

This chain joins TRBV28 and TRBJ1-2, with 9 positions matching TRBD1. The CDR3 sequence is 15 residues long. Trimming removed 3 bases from V and 3 bases from J; junction bases left unmatched: 5. Germline lookup yields CDR1 MDHEN and CDR2 SYDVKM. For the CDR3, the DNA is TGTGCCAGCAGTTTGCGGGACAGGGCAGACTATGGCTACACCTTC. Translating gives CASSLRDRADYGYTF.

V gene TRBV4-2 combines with J gene TRBJ2-1; 8 nucleotides line up with TRBD2. CDR1 is LGHNA and CDR2 is YNFKEQ in the germline V gene. J lost 9 bases, V lost 1 base, and 8 bases had no gene match. The CDR3 loop spans 15 amino acids. As DNA, the CDR3 is TGTGCCAGCAGCCAAGGGGGACTAGATAAAGTTGAGCAGTTCTTC. Protein product: CASSQGGLDKVEQFF.